This TCR beta chain is from a study of OX40 agonist ivuxolimab in advanced cancers. Trimming shortened V by 4 bases and J by 0 bases, and 18 bases separated the two germline ends. Germline CDR1 reads KGHSH; CDR2 reads LQKENI. The length of the CDR3 is 17 residues. Sequencing used immunoSEQ multiplex PCR; TCRdb keeps in-frame clones, though not all of them. Among tens of thousands of clones listed, about four fifths were seen once. The sequence came from an adult with an advanced solid tumor such as melanoma, head and neck, liver or kidney cancer. V and J are TRBV18 and TRBJ1-2, with D possibly TRBD1 on 6 matching bases. This material consisted of CD4+ or CD8+ T cells sorted from blood, taken in a trial of the OX40 agonist ivuxolimab. This chain's CDR3 is CASSLGQLVRSNYGYTF. For the CDR3, the DNA is TGTGCCAGCTCACTAGGACAGCTAGTACGCTCTAACTATGGCTACACCTTC.